This T cell receptor beta chain was obtained from a study of blood T cell repertoires in COVID-19 (dated by TCRdb to 2019 to 2021). With respect to the entire study: Samples covering the acute and convalescent phases of COVID-19 were provided by collaborators in the United States, Italy and Spain. Subjects who had been exposed to COVID-19, were actively infected with it, or had recovered from it provided the deeply sampled blood TCRbeta repertoires that made up the dataset. The sample metadata nearly always contained a de-identified subject ID, COVID-19 status, age in years and sex. The repertoires were released in a freely available public database intended as a resource for research on the immune response to SARS-CoV-2. The prospective study material was composed of cDNA or gDNA derived from T cells, B-cell-depleted T cells, or PBMCs. Where available, HLA class I and class II types were obtained from metadata supplied by the sample provider rather than from assay-based typing. The samples were drawn from two sources: the first 160 participants of the ongoing ImmuneRACE study, and over 950 subjects contributed by 6 global collaborators. Results and caveats for the whole study, not just this receptor: The quantity of clinical and demographic metadata differed by source and by participant and was supplied without curation.

As for this clone: This clone's antigen is unknown. No base-level quality is on record; no much larger clone is a single base apart.

Germline trimming amounts to 3 bases on V and 4 bases on J, with 10 as the count of junction bases outside the gene matches. The CDR3 starts with the cysteine, ends with the phenylalanine, and has 16 residues. The retained sequence is limited to the CDR3, 48 bases, with the frame set at the first base. The germline V gene provides CDR1 ENHRY and CDR2 SYGVKD. The immunoSEQ Assay, a bias-controlled multiplex PCR, was used to amplify TCRbeta CDR3 regions from genomic DNA. The paper's processing steps were these. The number of nucleated cells in each sample was estimated by amplification of reference gene primers within the assay. Sequence reads were collapsed and filtered to measure the absolute abundance of every unique TCRbeta CDR3 rearrangement. For each sample, productive Simpson clonality was calculated as the square root of Simpson's diversity index over productive rearrangements. TCRdb limited this immuneACCESS table to in-frame rearrangements with V and J called. A share of clones is missing; checked studies link under half to unresolved V genes, and the rest is unexplained. V and J calls and clone size are given by that table; D and trimming were obtained from the DNA. The sample yields under 150,000 clones; approximately 80% were counted once. Over 7.5% of the sample comes from the top ten.

The collaborating institutions used their own protocols to collect whole blood in K2EDTA tubes. For TCRbeta analysis, collaborator samples were shipped as frozen whole blood, as isolated PBMCs, or as DNA extracted from either sample type. The TCR was taken from a woman aged 40 to 50 with acute or convalescent COVID-19. The sequencing input was peripheral blood. The sequence is built from TRBV10-3 and TRBJ2-3; TRBD1 aligns with 7 central bases. The DNA sequence is given as TGTGCCATCAGTGACCCCCGGACAGGAGGTCCAGATACGCAGTATTTT. Its coded protein is CAISDPRTGGPDTQYF.